These T cell receptor beta chains were read from a single sample in a study of regulatory T cells in long-lasting Graves disease. Each CDR3 protein is one row after TCRdb ran MiXCR on the multiplex PCR reads. The table shows more than 300,000 distinct CDR3 sequences, with roughly 15% occurring only once. This sample was shared with a second study, whose subject was T cells in Graves' hyperthyroidism and ophthalmopathy.

The sample in question was peripheral blood mononuclear cells (PBMCs), obtained at new diagnosis, from a patient treated with antithyroid drugs. The receptors were sampled from a woman younger than 35 with Graves disease. Each CDR3 is given with its conserved first and last residue. D genes are given only for firm matches. Some rows have no size entry. The others give once, few or many, or a class for an expanded clone.

many	TRBV11-3	TRBJ2-1	13	-	TGTGCCAGCAGCTTAGCCGGCGACTGGGAGCAGTTCTTC	CASSLAGDWEQFF
many	TRBV5-5	TRBJ1-4	13	-	TGTGCCAGCAGCTGGGGGGCGCATGAAAAACTGTTTTTT	CASSWGAHEKLFF
-	TRBV6-1	TRBJ1-1	10	-	TGTGCCAGCGCAGGGGCTGAAGCTTTCTTT	CASAGAEAFF
many	TRBV5-1	TRBJ2-7	14	-	TGCGCCAGCAGTTTTGGCAGCCAGGCCAACGAGCAGTACTTC	CASSFGSQANEQYF
many	TRBV12-3/TRBV12-4	TRBJ2-3	15	-	TGTGCCAGCAGTCGTCAGGGGATTGGGGCAGATACGCAGTATTTT	CASSRQGIGADTQYF
-	TRBV29-1	TRBJ1-2	11	-	TGCAGCGGCCTGGGGGCCCAGGGCTACACCTTC	CSGLGAQGYTF
many	TRBV3-1	TRBJ2-7	16	TRBD1	TGTGCCAGCAGCCAAGATGCCAGGGGGCGCACGTACGAGCAGTACTTC	CASSQDARGRTYEQYF
-	TRBV29-1	TRBJ2-7	15	-	TGCAGCGTTGAATCCCCGACAGGATACTCCTACGAGCAGTACTTC	CSVESPTGYSYEQYF
-	TRBV5-1	TRBJ1-4	12	-	TGCGCCAGCAGCCACTCCAGTGAAAAACTGTTTTTT	CASSHSSEKLFF
many	TRBV20-1	TRBJ2-1	16	TRBD2	TGCAGTGCTAGAGCCACTAGCGGGGGACACTACAATGAGCAGTTCTTC	CSARATSGGHYNEQFF
-	TRBV4-1	TRBJ2-3	17	TRBD2	TGCGCCAGCAGCCATTGGCGGGGGGCGGTGGGCACAGATACGCAGTATTTT	CASSHWRGAVGTDTQYF
-	TRBV4-1	TRBJ2-7	13	-	TGCGCCAGCAGCCAAGCCCCAGACTACGAGCAGTACTTC	CASSQAPDYEQYF
many	TRBV3-1	TRBJ2-4	22	TRBD2	TGTGCCAGCAGCCAATATTCGTTCAGCGATAGCGGGGGGCCGCTAGCCAAAAACATTCAGTACTTC	CASSQYSFSDSGGPLAKNIQYF
many	TRBV30	TRBJ1-6	14	-	TGTGCCTGGAGTCCACTCACGAGTTATTCACCCCTCCACTTT	CAWSPLTSYSPLHF
many	TRBV2	TRBJ1-1	14	TRBD1	TGTGCCAGCACAGGGACAGGGGGCTTGACTGAAGCTTTCTTT	CASTGTGGLTEAFF
-	TRBV28	TRBJ1-2	15	TRBD1	TGTGCCAGCTCGATTACCCAGACAGGGGCAGCGGGCTACACCTTC	CASSITQTGAAGYTF
many	TRBV6-1	TRBJ1-2	15	-	TGTGCCAGCAGTAAATCCGACAGGCTTGATCACGGCTACACCTTC	CASSKSDRLDHGYTF
many	TRBV2	TRBJ1-5	14	-	TGTGCCAGCAGTGAACGGGGCAAAAATCAGCCCCAGCATTTT	CASSERGKNQPQHF